This entry lists 7 T cell receptor beta chains sequenced from one sample in a study of cytomegalovirus exposure and HLA in healthy donors. The PCR employed 60 Vbeta primers together with 13 Jbeta primers. The table came from immunoSEQ multiplex PCR; TCRdb's copy has only in-frame clones and leaves some out. Of roughly 86,000 clones listed, just over 70% are singletons. Sequencing was carried out using PBMCs. The receptors originated from a man aged 55 to 70 in good health and CMV-seronegative.

The chain carries TRBV30 and TRBJ2-3, with 9 bases matching TRBD1. The CDR3 spans 16 residues. Trimming cost V 2 bases and J 5 bases; bases outside gene matches: 11. Per the germline V gene, CDR1 is GTSNPN and CDR2 is SVGIG (reference sequence). Here the CDR3 reads CAWSKSDRGSRDTQYF. CDR3 bases: TGTGCCTGGAGTAAATCAGACAGGGGGTCCCGAGATACGCAGTATTTT.

This clone has a handful of counts. The J gene is TRBJ2-4, the V gene TRBV19; 8 nucleotides match TRBD2. This CDR3 is built from 16 residues. Germline CDR1 and CDR2: LNHDA and SQIVND (reference sequence). V shed 4 bases, J shed 1 base, and the junction held 6 bases outside the gene matches. The CDR3 bases are TGTGCCAGTAGTACCCCCGGGGGGGTTGCCAAAAACATTCAGTACTTC. Amino acid sequence: CASSTPGGVAKNIQYF. Supplemented by reference TRBV19 and TRBJ2-4, the full variable domain reads DGGITQSPKYLFRKEGQNVTLSCEQNLNHDAMYWYRQDPGQGLRLIYYSQIVNDFQKGDIAEGYSVSREKKESFPLTVTSAQKNPTAFYLCASSTPGGVAKNIQYFGAGTRLSVL.

The genes are TRBV7-8 and TRBJ2-7; 7 bases line up with TRBD2. Trimming cost V 1 base and J 3 bases; bases outside gene matches: 3. This CDR3 comprises 14 residues. Germline V gives CDR1 SGHVS, CDR2 FQNEAQ. The chain's CDR3 is CASSLGLALYEQYF. DNA of the CDR3: TGTGCCAGCAGCTTAGGACTAGCCCTCTACGAGCAGTACTTC.

V is TRBV9 and J is TRBJ2-3, with 7 bases lining up with TRBD1. Germline CDR1 reads SGDLS; CDR2 reads YYNGEE. Trimming at V came to 4 bases and at J to 7 bases, leaving 12 bases not matched to a gene. CDR3 length: 15 amino acids. The CDR3 reads CASSPRDSQAHTQYF. The CDR3 DNA reads TGTGCCAGCAGCCCTCGGGACAGCCAGGCTCATACGCAGTATTTT.

The chain joins TRBV5-6 to TRBJ1-1; D unresolved. This CDR3 region has 15 residues. Germline V CDR1 and CDR2: SGHDT, YYEEEE. V shed 0 bases and J shed 5 bases, with 14 bases lying between them. CDR3 sequence (DNA): TGTGCCAGCAGCTTGGGAGTCTGGGGAGAAACTGAAGCTTTCTTT. Translated, it gives CASSLGVWGETEAFF. Based on the CDR3 plus reference TRBV5-6 and TRBJ1-1, the full variable domain is DAGVTQSPTHLIKTRGQQVTLRCSPKSGHDTVSWYQQALGQGPQFIFQYYEEEERQRGNFPDRFSGHQFPNYSSELNVNALLLGDSALYLCASSLGVWGETEAFFGQGTRLTVV.

The V and J genes are TRBV7-2 and TRBJ1-3, with TRBD1 identical over 7 bases. This CDR3 has 15 residues. Per the germline V gene, CDR1 is SGHTA and CDR2 is FQGNSA. Trimming at V came to 3 bases and at J to 4 bases, leaving 6 bases not matched to a gene. The CDR3 DNA reads TGTGCCAGCAGCTTGGAGGGGGCGCTAGGAAACACCATATATTTT. Translated: CASSLEGALGNTIYF. The full variable domain, rest sourced from reference TRBV7-2 and TRBJ1-3, is GAGVSQSPSNKVTEKGKDVELRCDPISGHTALYWYRQSLGQGLEFLIYFQGNSAPDKSGLPSDRFSAERTGGSVSTLTIQRTQQEDSAVYLCASSLEGALGNTIYFGEGSWLTVV.

V usage is TRBV5-1 and J usage is TRBJ2-1; 7 bases line up with TRBD2. The CDR3 totals 17 residues. With 4 bases clipped from V and 0 bases from J, the junction kept 10 bases outside the gene matches. Germline CDR1 reads SGHRS; CDR2 reads YFSETQ. The CDR3 region has the DNA TGCGCCAGCAGCCTGGGGTATAGCGGGTTCTCCTACAATGAGCAGTTCTTC. Amino acid sequence: CASSLGYSGFSYNEQFF.